These 32 T cell receptor beta chains share one sample of origin, sequenced in a study of response to subunit inactivated influenza vaccine. TCRdb recomputed calls from the RT-PCR reads with MiXCR, one row per CDR3 protein. The table lists 530,000 or so distinct CDR3 sequences, roughly 10% of them singletons. The sample in question was PBMCs from blood, obtained on the day of vaccination. All receptors come from a man aged 50 or older who received an inactivated influenza vaccine.

The chain employs TRBV7-6 and TRBJ2-5; 15 nucleotides match TRBD2. CDR1 is SGHVS, CDR2 FNYEAQ, per germline. This CDR3 is 19 amino acids long. V lost 0 bases, J lost 5 bases, and 10 bases stayed unmatched. CDR3 protein: CASSLARTSGGAVSETQYF. The CDR3, as DNA: TGTGCCAGCAGCTTAGCTAGGACTAGCGGGGGGGCTGTTTCGGAGACCCAGTACTTC. Using reference TRBV7-6 and TRBJ2-5 for the parts outside the CDR3, the full variable domain is GAGVSQSPRYKVTKRGQDVALRCDPISGHVSLYWYRQALGQGPEFLTYFNYEAQQDKSGLPNDRFSAERPEGSISTLTIQRTEQRDSAMYRCASSLARTSGGAVSETQYFGPGTRLLVL.

This chain connects TRBV14 to TRBJ2-3; D is perhaps TRBD1 (5 bases). Trimming shortened V by 3 bases and J by 2 bases, and 6 bases separated the two germline ends. The germline gives CDR1 SGHDN, CDR2 FVKESK. CDR3 length equals 13 residues. In DNA, the CDR3 is TGTGCCAGCAGCCACAGGGACACAGATACGCAGTATTTT. This sequence encodes CASSHRDTDTQYF.

The chain has TRBV4-3 and TRBJ2-1; no reliable D call. CDR3 length: 17 amino acids. Looked up from germline, CDR1 is LGHNA and CDR2 is YSLEER. The V gene lost 8 bases and the J gene lost 2 bases, with 22 bases spanning the gap. In DNA, the CDR3 is TGCGCCAGCTCCGGATCCAGACGTAACGGAGCCTACAATGAGCAGTTCTTC. This translates into CASSGSRRNGAYNEQFF.

This clonotype was counted once. The chain couples TRBV20-1 to TRBJ2-7; TRBD2 might be the D (6 bases). Trimming left V 0 bases short and J 2 bases short, with 11 bases between. Germline CDR1 is DFQATT and CDR2 is SNEGSKA (reference sequence). The CDR3 sequence is 14 residues long. CDR3 in DNA: TGCAGTGCTAGAGATAATCGCGGGACCTACGAGCAGTACTTC. Residues: CSARDNRGTYEQYF.

This clonotype occurred many times. The J gene is TRBJ1-1, the V gene TRBV20-1; 7 bases are a match to TRBD1. J lost 7 bases, V lost 6 bases, and 11 bases had no gene match. Germline CDR1 reads DFQATT; CDR2 reads SNEGSKA (reference sequence). The CDR3 covers 13 residues. CDR3 DNA sequence: TGCAGTGCCCCGGGACAGCAACGAAGTGAAGCTTTCTTT. Amino acids: CSAPGQQRSEAFF.

This clonotype came up once. A read error may explain this, as a much larger clone is one base away. The missing conserved phenylalanine or tryptophan at the end of this CDR3 makes a read error likely. V gene TRBV20-1 combines with J gene TRBJ1-2; TRBD1 matches 7 bases. Losses at the gene ends were 6 bases for V and 0 bases for J; bases not matched to a gene: 1. CDR1 is DFQATT, CDR2 SNEGSKA, per germline (reference sequence). This CDR3 is built from 12 residues. The DNA of the CDR3 is TGCAGTGCCACAGGGGCTAACTATGGCTACACCTCC. Translated, it gives CSATGANYGYTS.

As concerns this clonotype: Just one base apart from a much larger clone, this may be a read error. The chain links TRBV19 to TRBJ2-2; D unresolved. Germline CDR1 reads LNHDA; CDR2 reads SQIVND (reference sequence). The CDR3 consists of 11 residues. The germline V and J ends were trimmed by 4 bases and 11 bases, with 8 bases remaining between them. The CDR3 loop is CASSTLPELFF. CDR3 sequence (DNA): TGTGCCAGTAGTACCCTACCCGAGCTGTTTTTT.

Remarks on this clonotype: An end of the junction does not agree with germline; a read error may underlie this. DNA of the CDR3: TGCAGTGCCAGAGGGACAGGGGGCTACGAGCAGTACTTC. Protein sequence: CSARGTGGYEQYF. The chain has TRBV20-1 and TRBJ2-7; 11 nucleotides align to TRBD1. This CDR3 has 13 residues. Per germline, CDR1 DFQATT and CDR2 SNEGSKA (reference sequence).

This clonotype was counted between two and nine times. This chain joins TRBV9 and TRBJ2-5; 7 bases fit TRBD1. The ends lost 0 bases at V and 1 base at J; junction bases unmatched: 3. Germline loops: CDR1 SGDLS, CDR2 YYNGEE. The CDR3 runs to 15 residues. Written as DNA, the CDR3 is TGTGCCAGCAGCGTAGAGAGGGGGCTCCAAGAGACCCAGTACTTC. Translating it yields CASSVERGLQETQYF. The variable domain in full, with the rest retrieved from reference TRBV9 and TRBJ2-5, is DSGVTQTPKHLITATGQRVTLRCSPRSGDLSVYWYQQSLDQGLQFLIQYYNGEERAKGNILERFSAQQFPDLHSELNLSSLELGDSALYFCASSVERGLQETQYFGPGTRLLVL.

This clonotype came up a few times. The chain joins TRBV19 to TRBJ2-6; TRBD1 is a possible D gene (6 bases). V was pared by 5 bases and J by 6 bases, with 11 bases between. This CDR3 has 14 residues. In germline, CDR1 is LNHDA, CDR2 SQIVND (reference sequence). CDR3 region: CASSGSGVANVLTF. The CDR3 nucleotides are TGTGCCAGTAGTGGATCAGGGGTGGCCAACGTCCTGACTTTC.

This chain links TRBV6-6 with TRBJ2-7; the match to TRBD1 covers 8 bases. With 8 bases clipped from V and 3 bases from J, the junction kept 6 bases outside the gene matches. Germline V gene data show CDR1 as MNHNY and CDR2 as SVGAGI (reference sequence). The CDR3 is 13 amino acids. CDR3 sequence reads: CASAEGQDYEQYF. The CDR3 DNA follows: TGTGCCAGCGCCGAGGGACAGGACTACGAGCAGTACTTC.

The J gene is TRBJ2-7, the V gene TRBV28; 8 nucleotides agree with TRBD1. The CDR3 contains 15 residues. Germline V gene sequence: CDR1 MDHEN, CDR2 SYDVKM. Trimming removed 6 bases from V and 3 bases from J; junction bases left unmatched: 10. The CDR3 region has the DNA TGTGCCAGCAGCCGTCAGGGGGCTCTCGACTACGAGCAGTACTTC. It is translated as CASSRQGALDYEQYF.

This chain connects TRBV7-8 to TRBJ2-2; D is possibly TRBD2 (6 bases). The CDR3 loop spans 14 amino acids. The V end was cut by 4 bases, the J end by 5 bases, with 11 bases between. The germline V gene encodes CDR1 SGHVS and CDR2 FQNEAQ. The CDR3 DNA sequence: TGTGCCAGCAGCTGGCGGGACTCTACCGGGGAGCTGTTTTTT. Translation: CASSWRDSTGELFF.

This clonotype was observed a few times. The CDR3 spells CASSPGFMGAEAFF. DNA of the CDR3: TGTGCCAGCAGCCCCGGATTTATGGGGGCTGAAGCTTTCTTT. The chain is built from TRBV14 and TRBJ1-1; D may be TRBD1 (5 bases). Germline lookup yields CDR1 SGHDN and CDR2 FVKESK. Trimming took off 4 bases at V and 6 bases at J, with 15 bases between the two ends. The length of the CDR3 is 14 residues.

Ten or more counts support this clonotype. The genes are TRBV4-2 and TRBJ2-1; the match to TRBD2 covers 9 bases. The CDR3 has 15 residues. Per the germline V gene, CDR1 is LGHNA and CDR2 is YNFKEQ. With V trimmed by 4 bases and J by 6 bases, 7 bases remained unmatched. CDR3 DNA: TGTGCCAGCAGCCTCGGGACTAGCAGAACCAATGAGCAGTTCTTC. Residues: CASSLGTSRTNEQFF.

This chain uses TRBV29-1 with TRBJ1-2; D gene uncertain. The CDR3 is 14 residues long. CDR1 and CDR2 from the germline V gene are SQVTM and ANQGSEA. Trimming took 4 bases from V and 5 from J, leaving 17 bases between them. The CDR3 DNA sequence: TGCAGCGTTGGGACCCGACCGTCGGTTTATGGCTACACCTTC. Translation gives CSVGTRPSVYGYTF.

This clonotype was seen many times. The gene calls are TRBV2 and TRBJ2-2; 7 bases map to TRBD2. CDR1 is SNHLY and CDR2 is FYNNEI in the germline V gene. The CDR3 consists of 14 residues. The V gene end was trimmed by 11 bases and the J gene end by 4 bases; junction bases not matched to a gene: 10. CDR3 bases: TGTGCCTACAGAACGGGGGGACGCACCGGGGAGCTGTTTTTT. Its protein product is CAYRTGGRTGELFF. Looking up the rest from reference TRBV2 and TRBJ2-2 gives the full variable domain: EPEVTQTPSHQVTQMGQEVILRCVPISNHLYFYWYRQILGQKVEFLVSFYNNEISEKSEIFDDQFSVERPDGSNFTLKIRSTKLEDSAMYFCAYRTGGRTGELFFGEGSRLTVL.

The DNA for the CDR3 is TGTGCCAGCACACAACAGGGGACCTCCCCTGAAGCTTTCTTT. This translates into CASTQQGTSPEAFF. V is TRBV28 and J is TRBJ1-1, with 7 bases that match TRBD1. This CDR3 has 14 residues. Losses at the gene ends were 7 bases for V and 6 bases for J; bases not matched to a gene: 11. Per the germline V gene, CDR1 is MDHEN and CDR2 is SYDVKM.

This clonotype has only a few counts. V is TRBV24-1 and J is TRBJ2-3, with D maybe TRBD2 (5 bases). The CDR3 consists of 15 residues. CDR1 KGHDR and CDR2 SFDVKD come from the germline V gene. With 0 bases removed from V and 6 bases from J, the gap between germline ends came to 12 bases. The CDR3 protein is CATSDLSDGGDTQYF. CDR3 nucleotides: TGTGCCACCAGTGATTTGTCCGACGGCGGGGATACGCAGTATTTT.

Many counts were recorded for this clonotype. The V and J genes are TRBV7-2 and TRBJ2-3; D might be TRBD2 (6 bases). Trimming took 5 bases from V and 4 from J, leaving 13 bases between them. Germline CDR1 and CDR2: SGHTA and FQGNSA. The CDR3 loop spans 14 amino acids. DNA for the CDR3: TGTGCCAGCAGCCCCGGAGGAGGGGCAGATACGCAGTATTTT. As protein: CASSPGGGADTQYF.

There are a few counts of this clonotype. The rearrangement links TRBV29-1 to TRBJ1-1, with D uncertain. Germline lookup yields CDR1 SQVTM and CDR2 ANQGSEA. The CDR3 is 12 amino acids. With 5 bases removed from V and 5 bases from J, the gap between germline ends came to 12 bases. CDR3 protein: CSVRQWETEAFF. DNA of the CDR3: TGCAGCGTTCGTCAGTGGGAGACTGAAGCTTTCTTT.

This clonotype was seen more than once but under ten times. V usage is TRBV20-1 and J usage is TRBJ2-1; the match to TRBD2 covers 11 bases. Trimming cost V 6 bases and J 4 bases; bases outside gene matches: 8. The germline CDR1 and CDR2 sequences are DFQATT and SNEGSKA (reference sequence). This CDR3 spans 15 amino acids. CDR3 in DNA: TGCAGTGCCTCCCAGGGGACTAGCGGATACAATGAGCAGTTCTTC. It codes for CSASQGTSGYNEQFF.

This clonotype was seen more than once but under ten times. This chain joins TRBV4-3 and TRBJ2-5; 9 nucleotides match TRBD2. The CDR3 is made up of 15 amino acids. Germline CDR1 LGHNA, CDR2 YSLEER. The V gene end was trimmed by 2 bases and the J gene end by 5 bases; junction bases not matched to a gene: 6. The CDR3 here is CASSQRAGGRETQYF. The DNA for the CDR3 is TGCGCCAGCAGCCAACGAGCGGGGGGCCGGGAGACCCAGTACTTC.

CDR3 in DNA: TGTGCCAGCAGCCACCCACAGGGGGGCGAGCAGTACTTC. Translation gives CASSHPQGGEQYF. V and J are TRBV4-2 and TRBJ2-7; TRBD1 matches at 8 bases. This CDR3 has 13 residues. Germline V gene lookup returns CDR1 LGHNA and CDR2 YNFKEQ. The V segment lost 3 bases and the J segment 6 bases; nucleotides outside the gene matches: 4.

This clonotype occurred a few times. V and J are TRBV2 and TRBJ1-1, with 9 bases matching TRBD1. CDR3 length equals 14 residues. In germline, CDR1 is SNHLY, CDR2 FYNNEI. V was clipped by 7 bases and J by 7 bases; unmatched bases: 10. For the CDR3, the DNA is TGTGCCAGCACCTCCGGGACAGGGAAGGTTGAAGCTTTCTTT. Translated, it gives CASTSGTGKVEAFF.

This clonotype came up a few times. This sequence joins TRBV25-1 and TRBJ2-5; D call uncertain. The CDR3 consists of 12 residues. Germline CDR1 is MGHDK and CDR2 is SYGVNS. V was shortened by 0 bases and J by 4 bases, with 3 bases between the two germline ends. Here the CDR3 reads CASSEYRETQYF. CDR3 DNA: TGTGCCAGCAGTGAATATCGAGAGACCCAGTACTTC.

This clonotype was seen repeatedly, ten times or more. The chain uses TRBV29-1 and TRBJ2-4; D remains ambiguous. This CDR3 contains 13 residues. Germline CDR1 SQVTM, CDR2 ANQGSEA. Trimming shortened V by 4 bases and J by 0 bases, and 7 bases separated the two germline ends. The CDR3 reads CSVGGRAKNIQYF. CDR3 coding DNA: TGCAGCGTTGGGGGAAGAGCCAAAAACATTCAGTACTTC.

This rearrangement joins TRBV10-3 to TRBJ2-7, with 9 bases identical to TRBD1. Germline V gene lookup returns CDR1 ENHRY and CDR2 SYGVKD. This CDR3 comprises 16 residues. V shed 0 bases, J shed 0 bases, and the junction held 3 bases outside the gene matches. The CDR3 bases are TGTGCCATCAGTGAGTCCGGGACAGGGAGCTCCTACGAGCAGTACTTC. Translation: CAISESGTGSSYEQYF.

This clonotype was seen a handful of times. The chain uses TRBV12-3 or TRBV12-4 and TRBJ2-3, with a weak D call TRBD1 (5 bases). Trimming removed 6 bases at V and 4 bases at J, with 14 bases between. The CDR3 contains 14 residues. The CDR3: CASRLGPGPDTQYF. The CDR3 coding sequence is TGTGCCAGCAGACTGGGGCCTGGACCAGATACGCAGTATTTT.

For the CDR3, the DNA is TGTGCCAGCATACCAGGCAACTCTGGAAACACCATATATTTT. It translates to CASIPGNSGNTIYF. The chain carries TRBV3-1 and TRBJ1-3; D ambiguous. This CDR3 spans 14 amino acids. Trimming shortened V by 7 bases and J by 0 bases, and 10 bases separated the two germline ends. Germline V gene data show CDR1 as LGHDT and CDR2 as YNNKEL (reference sequence).

This clonotype has at least ten counts. This chain connects TRBV5-1 to TRBJ2-2; TRBD1 matches at 8 bases. Germline CDR1 reads SGHRS; CDR2 reads YFSETQ. This CDR3 has 14 amino acids. Trimming took 4 bases from V and 7 from J; bases not matched to a gene: 6. The CDR3 region has the DNA TGCGCCAGCAGCCCTAGACAGGGGCACGGGGAGCTGTTTTTT. This codes for CASSPRQGHGELFF.

The V and J genes are TRBV18 and TRBJ2-7; D ambiguous. CDR1 is KGHSH and CDR2 is LQKENI in the germline V gene. V was cut by 0 bases and J by 4 bases, with 16 bases left in between. CDR3 length equals 16 residues. The CDR3 coding sequence is TGTGCCAGCTCACCACCTTCTTCCAGAACCAGTTACGAGCAGTACTTC. Its protein is CASSPPSSRTSYEQYF.